The rows below give T cell receptor beta chains drawn from one sample of a study of control samples from healthy donors and cancer patients. Using immunoSEQ multiplex PCR, the repertoire was profiled, and TCRdb retains in-frame clones only, with some absent. The table has 190,000 or so clones, around 93% seen once. The sample consisted of blood. These TCRs come from a young man in good health. The CDR3 runs from the conserved cysteine through the conserved F or W. Each record gives: V gene, D gene, J gene, CDR3 DNA, CDR3 protein. The D gene is left open where the match is weak.

V gene: TRBV2
D gene: NA
J gene: TRBJ2-2
CDR3 DNA: TGTGCCAGCAGTGAAGAACGGGTGGTAACCGGGGAGCTGTTTTTT
CDR3 protein: CASSEERVVTGELFF

V gene: TRBV19
D gene: NA
J gene: TRBJ1-1
CDR3 DNA: TGTGCCAGTATAAATATGGGGGGGCGCACTGAAGCTTTCTTT
CDR3 protein: CASINMGGRTEAFF

V gene: TRBV2
D gene: NA
J gene: TRBJ2-7
CDR3 DNA: TGTGCCAGCAGGAGTATGAACGAGCAGTACTTC
CDR3 protein: CASRSMNEQYF

V gene: TRBV12-5
D gene: NA
J gene: TRBJ2-1
CDR3 DNA: TGTGCTAGTGTCCTCTCCGGGGGTGAGCAGTTCTTC
CDR3 protein: CASVLSGGEQFF

V gene: TRBV24-1
D gene: TRBD1
J gene: TRBJ2-5
CDR3 DNA: TGTGCCACCAGTCAGGGGGATTCGGTGAGGGAGACCCAGTACTTC
CDR3 protein: CATSQGDSVRETQYF

V gene: TRBV14
D gene: NA
J gene: TRBJ2-7
CDR3 DNA: TGTGCCAGCAGCCAAGATCGTTCTGGCGAGCAGTACTTC
CDR3 protein: CASSQDRSGEQYF

V gene: TRBV7-9
D gene: NA
J gene: TRBJ1-1
CDR3 DNA: TGTGCCAGCAGCCCATGGACGGAGAACACTGAAGCTTTCTTT
CDR3 protein: CASSPWTENTEAFF

V gene: TRBV5-1
D gene: NA
J gene: TRBJ1-2
CDR3 DNA: TGCGCCAGCAGCCTGGACGGTTTCGGGGGCTACACCTTC
CDR3 protein: CASSLDGFGGYTF

V gene: TRBV5-1
D gene: TRBD1
J gene: TRBJ2-7
CDR3 DNA: TGCGCCAGCAGCTACCAACAGGGGTCCTACGAGCAGTACTTC
CDR3 protein: CASSYQQGSYEQYF

V gene: TRBV5-5
D gene: TRBD1
J gene: TRBJ1-5
CDR3 DNA: TGTGCCAGCAGCTTGGACACAGGGGTATATCAGCCCCAGCATTTT
CDR3 protein: CASSLDTGVYQPQHF

V gene: TRBV7-9
D gene: NA
J gene: TRBJ1-1
CDR3 DNA: TGTGCCAGCAGCTTAAATCCAGATATGGGGACTGAAGCTTTCTTT
CDR3 protein: CASSLNPDMGTEAFF

V gene: TRBV6-5
D gene: NA
J gene: TRBJ2-7
CDR3 DNA: TGTGCCAGCAGTTACTTCAGGTCGGGTAAGCCCTACGAGCAGTACTTC
CDR3 protein: CASSYFRSGKPYEQYF

V gene: TRBV5-5
D gene: NA
J gene: TRBJ1-1
CDR3 DNA: TGTGCCAGCAGCGGGGGGGTGGACACTGAAGCTTTCTTT
CDR3 protein: CASSGGVDTEAFF

V gene: TRBV5-4
D gene: TRBD1
J gene: TRBJ1-1
CDR3 DNA: TGTGCCAGCAGCTTGGACCGGACAGGGTCAGCTTTCTTT
CDR3 protein: CASSLDRTGSAFF

V gene: TRBV28
D gene: TRBD1
J gene: TRBJ2-7
CDR3 DNA: TGTGCCAGCGGGACCCGGGACAGGGCCTACGAGCAGTACTTC
CDR3 protein: CASGTRDRAYEQYF

V gene: TRBV2
D gene: TRBD1
J gene: TRBJ2-1
CDR3 DNA: TGTGCCAGCAGACCCGGGGGCCAGGGGGCAAACGATGAGCAGTTCTTC
CDR3 protein: CASRPGGQGANDEQFF